This section outlines one TCR beta chain sequence together with its context. Its target is unknown. This entry belongs to a study of T-cell memory formation after mild COVID-19. Study-wide background: TCR clustering was largely donor specific. Study outcomes and limitations: Certain responding clones were present in pre-infection memory, suggesting participation of cross-reactive memory. Contracting CD4+ clones were located mainly in CM and EM, and CD8+ clones in EMRA.

With constant-segment primers, 5'RACE yielded cDNA libraries of TCR alpha and TCR beta that carried sample barcodes and UMIs. TCRdb reprocessed the 5' RACE reads with MiXCR, giving one entry per CDR3 protein. The repertoire holds a few hundred thousand distinct CDR3 sequences, with roughly 15% as singletons. The germline V gene has CDR1 LGHNA and CDR2 YNFKEQ. Trimming took off 0 bases at V and 3 bases at J, with 14 bases between the two ends. There are 16 residues in the CDR3. Source material: PBMCs or a T cell subset sorted from them (not recorded which). The sequence came from a man aged 18 to 30 who had mild COVID-19 (a few samples of this study predate the infection). Cell type and time point are not known. This chain uses TRBV4-2 with TRBJ1-2; D gene uncertain. The CDR3 here is CASSQDLIGRDYGYTF. Here the CDR3 DNA reads TGTGCCAGCAGCCAAGACTTGATAGGGAGGGACTATGGCTACACCTTC.